The 16 T cell receptor beta chains below all came from one sample that was sequenced in a study of tumor-infiltrating lymphocytes in glioblastoma multiforme. TCR beta libraries were built from RNA through three nested multiplex PCR rounds using modified ARM-PCR. Each CDR3 protein gets one entry after TCRdb re-called the multiplex PCR reads with MiXCR. The sample carries nearly 8,500 distinct CDR3 sequences, about 74% recorded once. What was sequenced was brain tumor tissue. All receptors come from a male donor with glioblastoma.

This clonotype was counted a single time. Lacking the conserved final phenylalanine or tryptophan, this CDR3 likely reflects a read error. The genes are TRBV10-3 and TRBJ2-3; the D is unclear. This CDR3 has 13 amino acids. Trimming cost V 0 bases and J 4 bases, with 5 bases left between them. Germline V gene data show CDR1 as ENHRY and CDR2 as SYGVKD. CDR3 DNA: TGTGCCATCAGTGAGTCGAGGCCAGATACGCAGTATCTT. This translates into CAISESRPDTQYL.

This clonotype was picked up a small number of times. With a much larger clone just one base away, this may be a read error. The gene calls are TRBV5-1 and TRBJ2-2; D ambiguous. V dropped 0 bases and J dropped 4 bases, with 10 bases sitting between them. The CDR3 consists of 15 residues. Germline loops: CDR1 SGHRS, CDR2 YFSETQ. CDR3 sequence: CASSLEAIGTGELFF. The CDR3 DNA reads as TGCGCCAGCAGCTTGGAGGCCATAGGCACCGGGGAGCTGTTTTTT.

The V call is TRBV10-3, the J call TRBJ2-1; D is possibly TRBD2 (5 bases). Per the germline V gene, CDR1 is ENHRY and CDR2 is SYGVKD. Trimming left V 10 bases short and J 7 bases short, with 11 bases between. The CDR3 spans 11 residues. The CDR3 nucleotides read TGTGCCACGTCACGGGGAAATGAGCAGTTCTTC. Its translation: CATSRGNEQFF.

Details on this clonotype: At one end the junction does not follow the germline gene, possibly because of a read error. The chain recombines TRBV2 with TRBJ2-7; tentative D call: TRBD1 (6 bases). CDR1 SNHLY and CDR2 FYNNEI come from the germline V gene. CDR3 length: 14 residues. In nucleotides, the CDR3 is TGTGCCAGTAGTGGGCAGGGGTCGGGCTACGAGCAGTACTTC. Residues: CASSGQGSGYEQYF.

This clonotype has only one observation. The chain is built from TRBV10-1 and TRBJ2-1; D possibly corresponds to TRBD2 (6 bases). The V gene's germline CDR1 is WNHNN and CDR2 SYGVQD (reference sequence). The CDR3 consists of 15 residues. Trimming took 8 bases from V and 3 from J, leaving 17 bases between them. CDR3 sequence: CASGPPGVGYNEQFF. Here the CDR3 DNA reads TGCGCCAGCGGCCCCCCGGGGGTTGGCTACAATGAGCAGTTCTTC.

This CDR3 is CSARDYGGGEQFF. DNA of the CDR3: TGCAGTGCTAGAGATTATGGGGGGGGTGAGCAGTTCTTC. The chain is built from TRBV20-1 and TRBJ2-1, with 7 bases fitting TRBD2. Germline-derived CDR1 and CDR2 are DFQATT and SNEGSKA (reference sequence). The CDR3 is 13 residues long. V was clipped by 0 bases and J by 9 bases; unmatched bases: 5.

This chain joins TRBV20-1 and TRBJ2-1; TRBD2 might be the D (6 bases). The CDR3 length is 14 residues. The V gene lost 6 bases and the J gene lost 4 bases, with 16 bases spanning the gap. Germline CDR1 reads DFQATT; CDR2 reads SNEGSKA (reference sequence). CDR3: CSAPTSRKYNEQFF. In DNA form, the CDR3 reads TGCAGTGCACCGACTAGTCGAAAATACAATGAGCAGTTCTTC.

As for this clonotype: This may come from a read error, since a much larger clone is one base off. The rearrangement uses TRBV29-1 and TRBJ2-7, with 7 bases lining up with TRBD1. From germline, CDR1 is SQVTM and CDR2 ANQGSEA. The CDR3 contains 12 residues. CDR3 in DNA: TGCAGCGTTAGCCAAACAGGGGATGAGCTGTACTTC. The encoded protein is CSVSQTGDELYF.

To note about this clonotype: Germline and junction disagree at one end, which may indicate a read error. J is TRBJ1-1 and V is TRBV11-3; weak D call: TRBD1 (5 bases). Germline V CDR1 and CDR2: SGHNT, YENEEA. The CDR3 is 16 amino acids. The CDR3, as DNA: TGTGTCACCAGCTTCAAGGGTGCAGGGCTGAACACTGAAGCTTTGTTT. It yields the protein CVTSFKGAGLNTEALF.

About this clonotype itself: One end of the junction varies from germline; a read error may be responsible. The chain recombines TRBV11-2 with TRBJ2-3; D might be TRBD1 (5 bases). Germline CDR1 is SGHAT and CDR2 is FQNNGV. The CDR3 is 14 amino acids. CDR3 in DNA: TGTGCCAGCAACTTACAGGTGATGGCAGGTACGCAGTATTTT. This gives the protein CASNLQVMAGTQYF. Variable domain in full (rest from reference TRBV11-2 and TRBJ2-3): EAGVAQSPRYKIIEKRQSVAFWCNPISGHATLYWYQQILGQGPKLLIQFQNNGVVDDSQLPKDRFSAERLKGVDSTLKIQPAKLEDSAVYLCASNLQVMAGTQYFGPGTRLTVL.

About this clonotype: At one end, the junction sequence differs from germline, possibly due to a read error. The CDR3 region is CASSYGQGVNEVFF. The CDR3 nucleotides read TGTGCCAGCAGTTACGGACAGGGGGTCAATGAAGTTTTCTTT. J is TRBJ1-1 and V is TRBV12-3 or TRBV12-4; 10 nucleotides match TRBD1. The CDR3 contains 14 residues.

In regard to this clonotype: A much larger clone differs by one base, so this may be a read error. The J gene is TRBJ2-7, the V gene TRBV29-1, with D perhaps matching TRBD1 (5 bases). CDR1 and CDR2 (germline): SQVTM, ANQGSEA. This CDR3 region has 12 residues. The V end lost 7 bases, the J end lost 1 base, and 11 bases lay between the germline ends. DNA of the CDR3: TGCAGCGCCTCGGACATATCCTACGAGCAGTACTTC. Translating it yields CSASDISYEQYF.

This clonotype was found many times. The chain couples TRBV5-1 to TRBJ2-3; TRBD2 agrees at 8 bases. Germline-derived CDR1 and CDR2 are SGHRS and YFSETQ. Trimming at V came to 4 bases and at J to 2 bases, leaving 6 bases not matched to a gene. The CDR3 sequence is 15 residues long. The CDR3 DNA reads as TGCGCCAGCAGCCACGGACTAGCCGACACAGATACGCAGTATTTT. It is translated as CASSHGLADTDTQYF.

There are a few counts of this clonotype. This chain uses TRBV19 with TRBJ1-1; D perhaps matches TRBD1 (6 bases). Trimming shortened V by 5 bases and J by 4 bases, and 11 bases separated the two germline ends. The CDR3 sequence is 13 residues long. In germline, CDR1 is LNHDA, CDR2 SQIVND (reference sequence). CDR3 DNA sequence: TGTGCCAGTAGTGGGGTACAGGGCACTGAAGCTTTCTTT. Protein product: CASSGVQGTEAFF.

On this clonotype: The junction does not match germline at one end; this may be a read error. The CDR3 nucleotides are TGCAGCGTTGGTGGGCGGCAGGTGGGCAATGAGCAGGTCTTC. It codes for CSVGGRQVGNEQVF. The genes are TRBV29-1 and TRBJ2-1; no clear D gene. CDR1 is SQVTM, CDR2 ANQGSEA, per germline. This CDR3 region has 14 residues.

For this clonotype: Since no conserved phenylalanine or tryptophan closes the CDR3, a read error is the likely cause. This chain joins TRBV11-2 and TRBJ2-5; D not resolved. The CDR3 has 16 amino acids. The V and J ends lost 2 bases and 2 bases respectively, with 15 bases between them. Per germline, CDR1 SGHAT and CDR2 FQNNGV. The CDR3 is CASSLFTAAKQETQYS. In nucleotides, the CDR3 is TGTGCCAGCAGCTTATTTACGGCAGCCAAACAAGAGACCCAGTACTCC.